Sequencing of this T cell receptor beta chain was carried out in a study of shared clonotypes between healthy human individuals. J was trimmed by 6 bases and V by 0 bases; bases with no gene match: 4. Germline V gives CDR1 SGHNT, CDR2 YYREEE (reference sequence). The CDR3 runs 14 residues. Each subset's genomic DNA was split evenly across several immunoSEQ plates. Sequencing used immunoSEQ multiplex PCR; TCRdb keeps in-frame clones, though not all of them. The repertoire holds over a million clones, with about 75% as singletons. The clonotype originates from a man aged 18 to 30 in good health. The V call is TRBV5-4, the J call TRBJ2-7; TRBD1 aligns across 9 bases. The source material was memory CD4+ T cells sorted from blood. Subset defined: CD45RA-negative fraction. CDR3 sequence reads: CASSLAGQGTEQYF. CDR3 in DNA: TGTGCCAGCAGCTTGGCGGGACAGGGTACCGAGCAGTACTTC.